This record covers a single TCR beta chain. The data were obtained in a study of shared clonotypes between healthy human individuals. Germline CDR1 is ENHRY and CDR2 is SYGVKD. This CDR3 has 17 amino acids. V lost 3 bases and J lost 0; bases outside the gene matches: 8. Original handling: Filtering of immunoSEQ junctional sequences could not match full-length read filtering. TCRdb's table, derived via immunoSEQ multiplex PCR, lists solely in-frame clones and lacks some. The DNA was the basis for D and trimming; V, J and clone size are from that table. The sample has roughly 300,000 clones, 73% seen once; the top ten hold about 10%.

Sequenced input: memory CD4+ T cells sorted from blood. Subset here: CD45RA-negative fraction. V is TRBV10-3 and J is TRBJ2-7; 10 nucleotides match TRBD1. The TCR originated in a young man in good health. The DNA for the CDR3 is TGTGCCATCAGTGATTGGGGACAGGGGATGGACTCCTACGAGCAGTACTTC. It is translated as CAISDWGQGMDSYEQYF.